A single sample gave rise to the 29 T cell receptor beta chains below, sequenced in a study of shared clonotypes between healthy human individuals. Repertoires were generated with immunoSEQ multiplex PCR, while TCRdb's copy carries only in-frame clones and drops some. This table has 2.5 million or so clones, roughly nine tenths appearing once. Sequenced input: naive CD4+ T cells sorted from blood. Subset reported: CD45RA+ positively selected. Source of these receptors: a man younger than 35 in good health.

Note on this clone: Other DNA sequences in the same sample also yield this CDR3. The gene calls are TRBV30 and TRBJ2-7, with D unresolved. The CDR3 is made up of 12 amino acids. Trimming took 0 bases from V and 4 from J, leaving 7 bases between them. Germline CDR1 and CDR2: GTSNPN and SVGIG (reference sequence). The CDR3 nucleotides read TGTGCCTGGAGTGTATCCGGGTACGAGCAGTACTTC. Amino acids: CAWSVSGYEQYF.

CDR3 sequence (DNA): TGTGCCAGCAGTTCGGGAGGGGGCAGTGATACGCAGTATTTT. This translates into CASSSGGGSDTQYF. The chain couples TRBV28 to TRBJ2-3; perhaps TRBD2 as D (8 bases). The V gene's germline CDR1 is MDHEN and CDR2 SYDVKM. V was pared by 4 bases and J by 6 bases, with 14 bases between. The CDR3 contains 14 residues.

This clone was recorded once. This chain links TRBV9 with TRBJ1-3, with 7 bases that match TRBD1. The V and J ends lost 0 bases and 2 bases, in that order; junction bases with no gene match: 8. The length of the CDR3 is 17 residues. CDR1 SGDLS and CDR2 YYNGEE come from the germline V gene. CDR3 sequence (DNA): TGTGCCAGCAGCGTAGAGGCAGGGGGGGTCACTGGAAACACCATATATTTT. It translates to CASSVEAGGVTGNTIYF.

Only a few counts were recorded for this clone. At one of its ends the junction is not consistent with the germline gene, which may arise from a read error. The chain combines TRBV2 with TRBJ2-1; tentative D call: TRBD2 (6 bases). The CDR3 has 11 amino acids. Germline-derived CDR1 and CDR2 are SNHLY and FYNNEI. CDR3 bases: TGTGCCAGCAGTGGGGACGTCGAGCGGGTCTTC. Residues: CASSGDVERVF.

The chain joins TRBV6-1 to TRBJ2-7, with D maybe TRBD1 (5 bases). Deletions cut 4 bases from V and 3 bases from J, with 10 bases between. The CDR3 loop spans 13 amino acids. Germline lookup yields CDR1 MNHNS and CDR2 SASEGT. The CDR3 DNA reads as TGTGCCAGCAGTGTCTTTAGGGGCTACGAGCAGTACTTC. Amino acids: CASSVFRGYEQYF.

The V gene is TRBV5-4, the J gene TRBJ2-1; D perhaps matches TRBD2 (6 bases). V was clipped by 4 bases and J by 0 bases, with 11 bases between them. The germline CDR1 and CDR2 sequences are SGHNT and YYREEE (reference sequence). This CDR3 is 15 amino acids long. In DNA form, the CDR3 reads TGTGCCAGCAGCGTTGGGGGGAGCTCCTACAATGAGCAGTTCTTC. It yields the protein CASSVGGSSYNEQFF.

The chain carries TRBV28 and TRBJ1-5; D gene uncertain. Germline V gene lookup returns CDR1 MDHEN and CDR2 SYDVKM. V gave up 2 bases and J gave up 4 bases, with 12 bases separating them. The CDR3 loop spans 15 amino acids. CDR3 coding DNA: TGTGCCAGCAGTTTAGGTGGAACGGGAAATCAGCCCCAGCATTTT. The encoded protein is CASSLGGTGNQPQHF. Using reference TRBV28 and TRBJ1-5 for the parts outside the CDR3, the full variable domain is DVKVTQSSRYLVKRTGEKVFLECVQDMDHENMFWYRQDPGLGLRLIYFSYDVKMKEKGDIPEGYSVSREKKERFSLILESASTNQTSMYLCASSLGGTGNQPQHFGDGTRLSIL.

The rearrangement joins TRBV13 to TRBJ2-3, with 14 bases that match TRBD2. The CDR3 extends over 16 amino acids. V trimming: 5 bases; J trimming: 4 bases; junction bases outside the gene matches: 5. CDR1 and CDR2 (germline): PRHDT, FYEKMQ (reference sequence). The CDR3 spells CASSQPGLAGADTQYF. DNA for the CDR3: TGTGCCAGCAGCCAGCCGGGACTAGCGGGAGCAGATACGCAGTATTTT.

The chain couples TRBV10-1 to TRBJ2-2, with D unclear. The germline V gene has CDR1 WNHNN and CDR2 SYGVQD (reference sequence). The V end lost 2 bases, the J end lost 8 bases, and 12 bases lay between the germline ends. This CDR3 has 14 amino acids. Here the CDR3 DNA reads TGCGCCAGCAGTGAGGGGCCAGGAGTAGGGGAGCTGTTTTTT. Translation gives CASSEGPGVGELFF.

The chain recombines TRBV5-1 with TRBJ2-7; D tentatively fits TRBD1 or TRBD2 (6 bases each). The CDR3 extends over 17 amino acids. V was shortened by 0 bases and J by 2 bases, with 18 bases between the two germline ends. In germline, CDR1 is SGHRS, CDR2 YFSETQ. The CDR3 here is CASSLGPSGGPTYEQYF. For the CDR3, the DNA is TGCGCCAGCAGCTTGGGCCCCTCCGGGGGCCCTACCTACGAGCAGTACTTC.

The chain links TRBV29-1 to TRBJ2-7; D is unresolved. The V gene's germline CDR1 is SQVTM and CDR2 ANQGSEA. The CDR3 contains 11 residues. V lost 4 bases to trimming and J lost 6 bases, with 10 bases between them. CDR3 amino acids: CSVGSRGEQYF. Here the CDR3 DNA reads TGCAGCGTTGGCTCCCGCGGCGAGCAGTACTTC.

The chain couples TRBV6-1 to TRBJ1-2, with a weak D call TRBD1 (5 bases). Trimming took off 6 bases at V and 7 bases at J, with 15 bases between the two ends. The V gene's germline CDR1 is MNHNS and CDR2 SASEGT. This CDR3 contains 13 residues. The CDR3 DNA follows: TGTGCCAGCAGGAACCACATGGGGGGTGGCTACACCTTC. Its protein product is CASRNHMGGGYTF.

V is TRBV30 and J is TRBJ2-5, with TRBD2 matching 7 bases. The J segment lost 1 base and the V segment lost 4 bases, leaving 9 bases of the junction unmatched. This CDR3 has 15 residues. Germline loops: CDR1 GTSNPN, CDR2 SVGIG (reference sequence). In DNA, the CDR3 is TGTGCCTGGACTGACGGGGACTACCCCCAAGAGACCCAGTACTTC. Translation: CAWTDGDYPQETQYF.

In the case of this clone: This specimen includes other DNA sequences encoding the same CDR3. This sequence joins TRBV11-3 and TRBJ2-3; D is undetermined. Per germline, CDR1 SGHNT and CDR2 YENEEA. This CDR3 has 13 residues. The V end was cut by 3 bases, the J end by 1 base, with 5 bases between. CDR3 sequence: CASSFGGTDTQYF. The CDR3 nucleotides are TGTGCCAGCAGCTTTGGAGGCACAGATACGCAGTATTTT.

The V gene is TRBV28, the J gene TRBJ2-7; unclear D gene. V lost 6 bases and J 1 base, leaving 16 bases between the germline ends. The CDR3 loop spans 15 amino acids. Germline V gene data show CDR1 as MDHEN and CDR2 as SYDVKM. The CDR3 sequence: CASSPGNVVSYEQYF. The DNA of the CDR3 is TGTGCCAGCAGCCCCGGCAATGTGGTGTCCTACGAGCAGTACTTC.

This chain joins TRBV19 and TRBJ1-4; D may be TRBD1 (5 bases). Between the trimmed V and J ends, which lost 6 bases and 6 bases, there was a span of 8 bases. CDR1 and CDR2 from the germline V gene are LNHDA and SQIVND (reference sequence). There are 12 residues in the CDR3. CDR3 sequence (DNA): TGTGCCAGTAGCTGGGACGATGAAAAACTGTTTTTT. Encoded protein: CASSWDDEKLFF.

V usage is TRBV7-2 and J usage is TRBJ2-5, with D possibly matching TRBD1 (6 bases). The CDR3 sequence is 15 residues long. Trimming took 1 base from V and 4 from J, leaving 13 bases between them. Germline V lookup: CDR1 SGHTA, CDR2 FQGNSA. CDR3 DNA: TGTGCCAGCAGCTTAGGGGTGGGGGCCCCAGAGACCCAGTACTTC. It specifies CASSLGVGAPETQYF.

This sequence joins TRBV28 and TRBJ2-7, with TRBD1 identical over 10 bases. V shed 7 bases, J shed 6 bases, and the junction held 15 bases outside the gene matches. In germline, CDR1 is MDHEN, CDR2 SYDVKM. The CDR3 sequence is 16 residues long. This CDR3 is CASNNLRGQGSAEQYF. In DNA, the CDR3 is TGTGCCAGCAATAATCTACGGGGACAGGGGTCCGCCGAGCAGTACTTC.

In regard to this clone: The sample contains more than one DNA sequence encoding this CDR3. The chain has TRBV5-1 and TRBJ2-1; no clear D gene. This CDR3 is built from 14 residues. The V end lost 2 bases, the J end lost 1 base, and 7 bases lay between the germline ends. Per the germline V gene, CDR1 is SGHRS and CDR2 is YFSETQ. The CDR3, as DNA: TGCGCCAGCAGCTTTGGGGATTCCTACAATGAGCAGTTCTTC. Its protein product is CASSFGDSYNEQFF.

V is TRBV2 and J is TRBJ1-2, with a tentative D call TRBD1 (6 bases). CDR1 is SNHLY and CDR2 is FYNNEI in the germline V gene. V was shortened by 2 bases and J by 4 bases, with 8 bases between the two germline ends. This CDR3 comprises 13 residues. For the CDR3, the DNA is TGTGCCAGCAGTGAATCAGGGGCCTATGGCTACACCTTC. It is translated as CASSESGAYGYTF.

Regarding this clone: Other nucleotide sequences in the sample specify the same CDR3. This sequence joins TRBV2 and TRBJ2-2; 7 nucleotides match TRBD1. Losses at the gene ends were 4 bases for V and 4 bases for J; bases not matched to a gene: 0. Germline assignment: CDR1 SNHLY and CDR2 FYNNEI. The CDR3 spans 13 residues. This CDR3 reads CASSGQGTGELFF. In nucleotides, the CDR3 is TGTGCCAGCAGTGGACAGGGCACCGGGGAGCTGTTTTTT.

Only one count was recorded for this clone. Other DNA sequences within the sample encode an identical CDR3. The chain has TRBV6-6 and TRBJ2-1; no definite D call. Germline V gives CDR1 MNHNY, CDR2 SVGAGI (reference sequence). Trimming pared 4 bases from V and 3 bases from J, leaving 7 bases between. The CDR3 has 13 amino acids. This CDR3 is CASSSGSYNEQFF. Written as DNA, the CDR3 is TGTGCCAGCAGTTCCGGCAGCTACAATGAGCAGTTCTTC.

There are a few counts of this clone. J is TRBJ2-1 and V is TRBV10-3; 8 bases agree with TRBD2. V lost 10 bases to trimming and J lost 7 bases; unmatched junction nucleotides: 6. The germline gives CDR1 ENHRY, CDR2 SYGVKD. The CDR3 sequence is 12 residues long. CDR3 amino acids: CATHGTSNEQFF. The CDR3 DNA reads as TGTGCCACCCACGGGACTAGTAATGAGCAGTTCTTC.

In the case of this clone: This sample also contains other DNA sequences that code for the same CDR3. The chain recombines TRBV5-1 with TRBJ1-2; 8 nucleotides match TRBD1. The CDR3 sequence is 13 residues long. Losses at the gene ends were 5 bases for V and 6 bases for J; bases not matched to a gene: 6. Germline V gives CDR1 SGHRS, CDR2 YFSETQ. The CDR3 protein is CASSLGQGDGYTF. The CDR3 DNA reads TGCGCCAGCAGTCTTGGACAGGGTGATGGCTACACCTTC.

DNA of the CDR3: TGTGCCAGCAGCCGAGCCGGGTCCTCTGGAAACACCATATATTTT. This gives the protein CASSRAGSSGNTIYF. The chain recombines TRBV14 with TRBJ1-3; no clear D gene. Per germline, CDR1 SGHDN and CDR2 FVKESK. The CDR3 is made up of 15 amino acids. The V gene lost 4 bases and the J gene lost 0 bases, with 10 bases spanning the gap.

The rearrangement links TRBV11-2 to TRBJ2-1, with 9 bases matching TRBD2. This CDR3 contains 18 residues. CDR1 is SGHAT and CDR2 is FQNNGV in the germline V gene. V was pared by 4 bases and J by 1 base, with 11 bases of the junction left unmatched. CDR3 coding DNA: TGTGCCAGCAGCTCCCCGGGCGGGAGGGTGCGGTCCTACAATGAGCAGTTCTTC. It codes for CASSSPGGRVRSYNEQFF. Together with reference TRBV11-2 and TRBJ2-1, the CDR3 gives the full variable domain: EAGVAQSPRYKIIEKRQSVAFWCNPISGHATLYWYQQILGQGPKLLIQFQNNGVVDDSQLPKDRFSAERLKGVDSTLKIQPAKLEDSAVYLCASSSPGGRVRSYNEQFFGPGTRLTVL.

The V gene is TRBV18, the J gene TRBJ1-1; possibly TRBD1 for D (5 bases). This CDR3 has 12 residues. Trimming removed 11 bases at V and 1 base at J, with 11 bases between. CDR1 and CDR2 from the germline V gene are KGHSH and LQKENI. The CDR3 DNA reads as TGTGCCGGATTGACAGAGAACACTGAAGCTTTCTTT. Translation: CAGLTENTEAFF.

V is TRBV19 and J is TRBJ2-7; the D gene is possibly TRBD2 (5 bases). This CDR3 contains 15 residues. Germline assignment: CDR1 LNHDA and CDR2 SQIVND (reference sequence). The V end lost 1 base, the J end lost 0 bases, and 10 bases lay between the germline ends. Here the CDR3 reads CASSIARVASYEQYF. Written as DNA, the CDR3 is TGTGCCAGTAGTATAGCGCGGGTCGCCTCCTACGAGCAGTACTTC.

This chain links TRBV30 with TRBJ2-7; 7 nucleotides agree with TRBD1. CDR1 and CDR2 from the germline V gene are GTSNPN and SVGIG (reference sequence). The CDR3 has 13 residues. Germline trimming cut 2 bases from V and 2 bases from J; bases unmatched to any gene: 3. The CDR3 nucleotides are TGTGCCTGGAGTAACAGGGGTCCCTACGAGCAGTACTTC. Protein product: CAWSNRGPYEQYF.